This T cell receptor beta chain was found in a study of T cells in localized non-small cell lung cancer. General study points: Higher blood T cell density went with longer overall survival.

The V gene end was trimmed by 4 bases and the J gene end by 7 bases; junction bases not matched to a gene: 11. This CDR3 is built from 15 residues. Germline CDR1 SGDLS, CDR2 YYNGEE. Produced via immunoSEQ multiplex PCR; TCRdb's table is partial and in-frame only. The sample includes some 25,000 clones, approximately 90% of them seen just once. With respect to this clone: Its antigen is as yet unknown.

The rearrangement links TRBV9 to TRBJ1-2; 9 positions match TRBD1. The source of this sequence is a female donor of 60 years or more with stage II squamous cell lung carcinoma. The sequenced sample was peripheral blood, obtained before any cancer treatment. The CDR3 DNA reads as TGTGCCAGCAGCTCAATGACAGGGGGTCTAGGTGGCTACACCTTC. As protein: CASSSMTGGLGGYTF.